These 9 T cell receptor beta chains originate from one sample sequenced in a study of T cell repertoires in cytomegalovirus infection. Via MiXCR, TCRdb re-called the reads, giving one row per CDR3 protein. The table shows more than 200,000 distinct CDR3 sequences, with approximately 10% occurring only once. The sequencing input was PBMCs. The receptors shown here come from a human donor in good health (CMV status not recorded). Some clones in this sample may be carry-over from other donors' samples.

The chain uses TRBV12-3 or TRBV12-4 and TRBJ2-3; a weak D match, TRBD1 (6 bases). The CDR3 has 13 amino acids. Trimming removed 6 bases from V and 5 bases from J, with 12 bases in between. CDR3 sequence (DNA): TGTGCCAGCAGCCGACAGGTCGGAGATACGCAGTATTTT. Protein product: CASSRQVGDTQYF.

This clonotype was found once. This may be a read error: a much more frequent sequence differs by one nucleotide. This sequence joins TRBV28 and TRBJ2-7; no firm D call. Trimming cost V 6 bases and J 3 bases, with 6 bases left between them. This CDR3 comprises 11 residues. The germline V gene encodes CDR1 MDHEN and CDR2 SYDVKM. The CDR3 DNA follows: TGTGCCAGCAGATACTACTACGAGCAGTACTTC. Residues: CASRYYYEQYF.

The rearrangement uses TRBV6-1 and TRBJ2-1; 13 nucleotides match TRBD2. Germline CDR1 reads MNHNS; CDR2 reads SASEGT. V gave up 5 bases and J gave up 7 bases; unmatched junction bases: 8. This CDR3 is built from 16 residues. The CDR3 coding sequence is TGTGCCAGCAGTTACATCGGACTAGCGGGAGTTAATGAGCAGTTCTTC. Protein product: CASSYIGLAGVNEQFF.

This clonotype was seen a handful of times. This chain joins TRBV12-5 and TRBJ1-1; D uncertain. From germline, CDR1 is LGHNT and CDR2 FRNRAP. The length of the CDR3 is 12 residues. Between the trimmed V and J ends, which lost 1 base and 8 bases, there was a span of 8 bases. The CDR3 DNA follows: TGTGCTAGTGGTTTGGGAAGAGAAGAAGCTTTCTTT. This translates into CASGLGREEAFF.

Many counts were recorded for this clonotype. The chain combines TRBV7-8 with TRBJ1-5; maybe TRBD1 (5 bases). This CDR3 is built from 16 residues. From germline, CDR1 is SGHVS and CDR2 FQNEAQ. Trimming shortened V by 5 bases and J by 2 bases, and 16 bases separated the two germline ends. For the CDR3, the DNA is TGTGCCAGCAGCGCCCGCCTCCAGGGCGGCAATCAGCCCCAGCATTTT. Amino acid sequence: CASSARLQGGNQPQHF.

This clonotype was observed a few times. The chain carries TRBV5-1 and TRBJ1-5, with D perhaps matching TRBD1 (5 bases). CDR1 and CDR2 from the germline V gene are SGHRS and YFSETQ. The CDR3 contains 13 residues. V was cut by 3 bases and J by 6 bases, with 10 bases left in between. For the CDR3, the DNA is TGCGCCAGCAGCTGGGGGGAAGGTCAGCCCCAGCATTTT. As protein: CASSWGEGQPQHF.

This clonotype was seen ten or more times. V is TRBV7-2 and J is TRBJ1-3; 7 bases line up with TRBD1. Germline V gene sequence: CDR1 SGHTA, CDR2 FQGNSA. Unmatched junction bases numbered 8, after V lost 5 bases and J lost 1 base. The CDR3 has 16 amino acids. For the CDR3, the DNA is TGTGCCAGCAGCCACCGACAGGGAGCATCTGGAAACACCATATATTTT. Translation gives CASSHRQGASGNTIYF.

This clonotype showed up many times. This chain links TRBV7-2 with TRBJ2-1; 9 bases line up with TRBD1. Per germline, CDR1 SGHTA and CDR2 FQGNSA. The CDR3 runs to 15 residues. Trimming took 1 base from V and 6 from J; bases not matched to a gene: 4. CDR3 sequence reads: CASSLEQGASNEQFF. The CDR3 coding sequence is TGTGCCAGCAGCTTAGAACAGGGGGCCTCCAATGAGCAGTTCTTC.

The V and J genes are TRBV7-9 and TRBJ2-3; D is possibly TRBD1 (5 bases). Germline V lookup: CDR1 SEHNR, CDR2 FQNEAQ (reference sequence). The length of the CDR3 is 12 residues. Deletions cut 8 bases from V and 4 bases from J, with 10 bases between. The CDR3 reads CASGQGADTQYF. The CDR3 nucleotides are TGTGCCAGCGGGCAGGGCGCAGATACGCAGTATTTT. Drawing the rest from reference TRBV7-9 and TRBJ2-3, the complete variable domain is DTGVSQNPRHKITKRGQNVTFRCDPISEHNRLYWYRQTLGQGPEFLTYFQNEAQLEKSRLLSDRFSAERPKGSFSTLEIQRTEQGDSAMYLCASGQGADTQYFGPGTRLTVL.